The 7 T cell receptor beta chains given below trace back to one sample, sequenced in a study of blood T cells in healthy people across ages. Primed by a sample-barcoded 5' primer and a J-beta primer mix, a second PCR proceeded for about 7 to 11 cycles. TCRdb passed the 5' RACE reads through MiXCR, listing each CDR3 protein once. The data contain about 780,000 distinct CDR3 sequences, under 30% of them singletons. The sample was also linked to a second study, of T cells of mothers and their children.

The sample comprised blood. All receptors derive from a boy aged 5 to 17 in good health.

There are a few counts of this clonotype. The V call is TRBV11-2, the J call TRBJ1-5; 7 bases are shared with TRBD1. In germline, CDR1 is SGHAT, CDR2 FQNNGV. With V trimmed by 0 bases and J by 7 bases, 12 bases remained unmatched. The CDR3 is made up of 17 amino acids. CDR3 sequence: CASSLDSRQGGWQPQHF. CDR3 DNA: TGTGCCAGCAGCTTAGACTCTCGACAGGGAGGGTGGCAGCCCCAGCATTTT.

The gene calls are TRBV5-1 and TRBJ2-7; 10 nucleotides agree with TRBD2. The CDR3 contains 14 residues. Germline V lookup: CDR1 SGHRS, CDR2 YFSETQ. Germline trimming cut 7 bases from V and 6 bases from J; bases unmatched to any gene: 10. The CDR3 reads CASGGSGGTGEQYF. DNA for the CDR3: TGCGCCAGCGGCGGTAGCGGGGGGACCGGCGAGCAGTACTTC.

The sample holds one count of this clonotype. The V call is TRBV6-1, the J call TRBJ2-7; maybe TRBD2 (6 bases). The CDR3 contains 14 residues. Trimming stripped 4 bases from V and 2 bases from J, with 12 bases between. Per the germline V gene, CDR1 is MNHNS and CDR2 is SASEGT. The CDR3 protein is CASSGTGLAYEQYF. DNA for the CDR3: TGTGCCAGCAGTGGAACGGGACTCGCCTACGAGCAGTACTTC.

The chain links TRBV18 to TRBJ2-1; D may be TRBD2 (5 bases). Germline V gives CDR1 KGHSH, CDR2 LQKENI. CDR3 length equals 17 residues. V gave up 1 base and J gave up 4 bases, with 17 bases separating them. This CDR3 is CASSPRTSGISYNEQFF. CDR3 coding DNA: TGTGCCAGCTCACCACGGACCAGCGGCATCTCATACAATGAGCAGTTCTTC.

This clonotype was seen just once. Germline is not matched at one junction end, which may reflect a read error. The chain has TRBV5-1 and TRBJ2-5; D ambiguous. The J call may not be correct, given that the DNA end is closer to TRBJ2-1. CDR1 SGHRS and CDR2 YFSETQ come from the germline V gene. This CDR3 has 14 residues. The CDR3 region has the DNA TGCGCCAGCGGCTTATACGCGGCCCAGAATGAGCAGTTCTTC. Its protein is CASGLYAAQNEQFF.

This clonotype showed up just a few times. This chain uses TRBV10-3 with TRBJ2-5; possibly TRBD1 or TRBD2 for D (5 bases each). Gene TRBJ2-1 matches the end of the DNA better, so the J call may be wrong. The germline V gene has CDR1 ENHRY and CDR2 SYGVKD. The CDR3 extends over 12 amino acids. Here the CDR3 DNA reads TGTGCCATCAACCCGACGGGGCAAGAGCAGTTCTTC. As protein: CAINPTGQEQFF.

This clonotype turned up a few times. This chain links TRBV7-9 with TRBJ1-2; D is unresolved. The germline V gene encodes CDR1 SEHNR and CDR2 FQNEAQ (reference sequence). This CDR3 is built from 13 residues. V gave up 6 bases and J gave up 3 bases, with 11 bases separating them. CDR3 region: CASRVGVDYGYTF. CDR3 sequence (DNA): TGTGCCAGCAGAGTAGGTGTGGACTATGGCTACACCTTC.